This passage covers 27 T cell receptor beta chains from one sample sequenced in a study of metastatic and nonmetastatic thyroid tumors. Every patient underwent thyroid surgery untreated. With MiXCR, TCRdb reprocessed the PCR reads. The repertoire holds tens of thousands of clones, with 25% to 30% as singletons. Material for sequencing was blood. These receptors came from a male donor with papillary thyroid cancer or a benign thyroid nodule (not recorded which). Some clones in this sample may be carry-over from other donors' samples.

The chain combines TRBV18 with TRBJ2-4; 9 positions match TRBD1. From germline, CDR1 is KGHSH and CDR2 LQKENI. This CDR3 is built from 14 residues. V lost 0 bases to trimming and J lost 7 bases; unmatched junction nucleotides: 1. The CDR3 protein is CASSPPDRGNIQYF. DNA of the CDR3: TGTGCCAGCTCACCACCGGACAGGGGCAACATTCAGTACTTC.

This sequence joins TRBV6-1 and TRBJ1-5, with D perhaps matching TRBD1 (5 bases). Germline CDR1 reads MNHNS; CDR2 reads SASEGT. The CDR3 is 14 residues long. V was trimmed by 6 bases and J by 7 bases, leaving 16 bases between them. The CDR3 reads CASSRGPWGQPQHF. The DNA of the CDR3 is TGTGCCAGCAGCCGGGGACCCTGGGGACAGCCCCAGCATTTT.

The chain joins TRBV14 to TRBJ2-3, with D possibly being TRBD2 (6 bases). The CDR3 has 17 amino acids. The germline V gene encodes CDR1 SGHDN and CDR2 FVKESK. Trimming removed 0 bases from V and 0 bases from J, with 13 bases in between. CDR3 protein: CASSQDVASVSTDTQYF. As DNA, the CDR3 is TGTGCCAGCAGCCAAGATGTGGCTAGCGTAAGCACAGATACGCAGTATTTT.

V gene TRBV28 combines with J gene TRBJ2-1; D unclear. CDR3 size: 14 residues. Germline V lookup: CDR1 MDHEN, CDR2 SYDVKM. The V and J ends lost 2 bases and 10 bases respectively, with 15 bases between them. The CDR3 protein is CASSLRQLGGEQFF. Here the CDR3 DNA reads TGTGCCAGCAGTTTACGGCAGTTAGGTGGGGAGCAGTTCTTC. Full variable domain (missing parts from reference TRBV28 and TRBJ2-1): DVKVTQSSRYLVKRTGEKVFLECVQDMDHENMFWYRQDPGLGLRLIYFSYDVKMKEKGDIPEGYSVSREKKERFSLILESASTNQTSMYLCASSLRQLGGEQFFGPGTRLTVL.

This clone was counted at least ten times. This chain connects TRBV6-1 to TRBJ1-5; no clear D. The CDR3 contains 15 residues. Germline loops: CDR1 MNHNS, CDR2 SASEGT. The V end lost 6 bases, the J end lost 2 bases, and 14 bases lay between the germline ends. The CDR3 DNA follows: TGTGCCAGCAGCCTCGAAGGGTCGGGCAATCAGCCCCAGCATTTT. It yields the protein CASSLEGSGNQPQHF.

The chain recombines TRBV28 with TRBJ2-7, with D possibly TRBD2 on 8 matching bases. Between the trimmed V and J ends, which lost 7 bases and 2 bases, there was a span of 18 bases. The germline gives CDR1 MDHEN, CDR2 SYDVKM. The CDR3 is 15 amino acids. The CDR3: CASIRGGQIAYEQYF. As DNA, the CDR3 is TGTGCCAGCATCCGGGGGGGACAGATCGCCTACGAGCAGTACTTC.

The chain employs TRBV28 and TRBJ1-5, with a possible D match to TRBD1 (6 bases). The germline V gene encodes CDR1 MDHEN and CDR2 SYDVKM. Deletions cut 10 bases from V and 7 bases from J, with 23 bases between. CDR3 length: 15 residues. CDR3: CAIATQDSGMQPQHF. For the CDR3, the DNA is TGTGCCATCGCGACCCAGGACAGTGGGATGCAGCCCCAGCATTTT.

This chain uses TRBV27 with TRBJ2-7; D is possibly TRBD2 (6 bases). CDR3 size: 14 residues. V was shortened by 6 bases and J by 2 bases, with 14 bases between the two germline ends. CDR1 is MNHEY, CDR2 SMNVEV, per germline (reference sequence). CDR3 sequence (DNA): TGTGCCAGCAGAGCGGGTATCACTACCTACGAGCAGTACTTC. This sequence encodes CASRAGITTYEQYF.

On this clone: Possible read error: a much larger clone is one base away. The chain couples TRBV9 to TRBJ2-3; the D is unclear. The CDR3 runs 15 residues. Germline CDR1 reads SGDLS; CDR2 reads YYNGEE. CDR3 in DNA: TGTGCCAGCAGCCCCTCGGGCGGCTATACAGATACGCATTATTTC. Translating gives CASSPSGGYTDTHYF.

V is TRBV11-2 and J is TRBJ2-1; D is uncertain. Germline V gene data show CDR1 as SGHAT and CDR2 as FQNNGV. This CDR3 is built from 15 residues. Trimming pared 1 base from V and 4 bases from J, leaving 11 bases between. CDR3: CASSLGGTIYNEQFF. The CDR3, as DNA: TGTGCCAGCAGCTTAGGGGGAACTATATACAATGAGCAGTTCTTC.

This chain links TRBV24-1 with TRBJ2-2; 8 nucleotides match TRBD1. The CDR3 is made up of 15 amino acids. Losses at the gene ends were 7 bases for V and 6 bases for J; bases not matched to a gene: 9. Per the germline V gene, CDR1 is KGHDR and CDR2 is SFDVKD. The CDR3 region has the DNA TGTGCCACCAGATCCACCAGGGGGCATTCCGGGGAGCTGTTTTTT. Encoded protein: CATRSTRGHSGELFF.

V is TRBV12-3 or TRBV12-4 and J is TRBJ2-2; 8 bases are shared with TRBD2. This CDR3 has 18 residues. J was trimmed by 0 bases and V by 2 bases; bases with no gene match: 8. In DNA form, the CDR3 reads TGTGCCAGCAGTTTATATCGGCCGGGAGGGCCGAACACCGGGGAGCTGTTTTTT. It codes for CASSLYRPGGPNTGELFF.

This clone turned up a few times. The rearrangement links TRBV2 to TRBJ2-7; D gene unclear. V lost 4 bases to trimming and J lost 3 bases, with 10 bases between them. CDR3 length: 13 residues. CDR1 and CDR2 from the germline V gene are SNHLY and FYNNEI. The CDR3 is CASSGGRVYEQYF. CDR3 coding DNA: TGTGCCAGCAGTGGAGGTCGGGTCTACGAGCAGTACTTC.

J is TRBJ2-7 and V is TRBV20-1; perhaps D is TRBD1 or TRBD2 (6 bases each). The CDR3 sequence is 12 residues long. CDR1 DFQATT and CDR2 SNEGSKA come from the germline V gene (reference sequence). The germline V and J ends were trimmed by 6 bases and 5 bases, with 14 bases remaining between them. The CDR3 DNA is TGCAGTGCAGGGGGGCAGGGGCACGAGCAGTACTTC. It specifies CSAGGQGHEQYF.

This clone rates as medium-sized. The CDR3 sequence: CASSVSYEQYF. The CDR3 coding sequence is TGTGCCAGCAGTGTAAGCTACGAGCAGTACTTC. This chain uses TRBV12-3 or TRBV12-4 with TRBJ2-7; D gene ambiguous. The germline V and J ends were trimmed by 5 bases and 3 bases, with 5 bases remaining between them. The CDR3 has 11 residues.

V gene TRBV19 combines with J gene TRBJ1-3; a weak D match, TRBD1 (5 bases). The CDR3 runs 16 residues. V lost 9 bases, J lost 0 bases, and 18 bases lay in between. CDR1 is LNHDA and CDR2 is SQIVND in the germline V gene (reference sequence). CDR3 nucleotides: TGTGCCAGCGGGGGATGGGGCGTTTCCTCTGGAAACACCATATATTTT. It is translated as CASGGWGVSSGNTIYF.

This chain connects TRBV11-2 to TRBJ2-7; 13 nucleotides line up with TRBD2. Germline V gene sequence: CDR1 SGHAT, CDR2 FQNNGV. There are 18 residues in the CDR3. The V gene end was trimmed by 3 bases and the J gene end by 5 bases; junction bases not matched to a gene: 13. This CDR3 is CASSLGMMIGLAGDEQYF. The DNA of the CDR3 is TGTGCCAGCAGCTTGGGGATGATGATCGGACTAGCGGGGGACGAGCAGTACTTC.

The CDR3, as DNA: TGCAGTGCTAGCCGACAGGGGGCGGGTTCCTATAATTCACCCCTCCACTTT. This encodes CSASRQGAGSYNSPLHF. The chain recombines TRBV20-1 with TRBJ1-6, with TRBD1 matching 10 bases. Looked up from germline, CDR1 is DFQATT and CDR2 is SNEGSKA (reference sequence). Trimming removed 3 bases from V and 1 base from J; junction bases left unmatched: 6. This CDR3 spans 17 amino acids.

In its sample, this clone is medium-sized. The J gene is TRBJ2-7, the V gene TRBV20-1; 9 bases fit TRBD1. The trim removed 1 base at V and 3 bases at J, leaving 4 bases unmatched. There are 14 residues in the CDR3. The germline CDR1 and CDR2 sequences are DFQATT and SNEGSKA (reference sequence). This CDR3 reads CSARVQGAYYEQYF. The CDR3 region has the DNA TGCAGTGCTAGAGTACAGGGGGCTTACTACGAGCAGTACTTC.

Many counts were recorded for this clone. This rearrangement joins TRBV27 to TRBJ2-3, with TRBD1 as a possible D gene (6 bases). The CDR3 is 15 residues long. V shed 1 base and J shed 0 bases, with 8 bases lying between them. The V gene's germline CDR1 is MNHEY and CDR2 SMNVEV (reference sequence). CDR3 in amino acids: CASSLWTESTDTQYF. Written as DNA, the CDR3 is TGTGCCAGCAGTTTATGGACAGAAAGCACAGATACGCAGTATTTT.

The chain uses TRBV12-3 or TRBV12-4 and TRBJ2-5; D remains unclear. The CDR3 totals 14 residues. The ends were cut back, 3 bases at V and 5 bases at J, with 13 bases in the middle. CDR3 region: CASSFQAMRETQYF. As DNA, the CDR3 is TGTGCCAGCAGTTTTCAAGCCATGCGGGAGACCCAGTACTTC.

J is TRBJ2-7 and V is TRBV5-1; 8 nucleotides line up with TRBD2. The CDR3 loop spans 14 amino acids. After removal of 7 bases from V and 2 bases from J, the junction contained 8 bases not matched to a gene. The germline V gene encodes CDR1 SGHRS and CDR2 YFSETQ. CDR3 DNA sequence: TGCGCCAGCGCAACAGGCGGGAGGCCCTACGAGCAGTACTTC. Translated, it gives CASATGGRPYEQYF.

This clone is judged medium-sized. V gene TRBV12-3 or TRBV12-4 combines with J gene TRBJ2-7, with D possibly matching TRBD2 (7 bases). The CDR3 extends over 13 amino acids. The V end was cut by 8 bases, the J end by 3 bases, with 14 bases between. This chain's CDR3 is CASGLGGLYEQYF. Written as DNA, the CDR3 is TGTGCCAGCGGCCTGGGGGGGCTCTACGAGCAGTACTTC.

This clone was observed at least ten times. The chain combines TRBV10-3 with TRBJ2-7; 9 nucleotides align to TRBD2. Trimming took 2 bases from V and 1 from J; bases not matched to a gene: 9. CDR1 ENHRY and CDR2 SYGVKD come from the germline V gene. This CDR3 has 17 residues. CDR3 protein: CAISERAGGLISYEQYF. Written as DNA, the CDR3 is TGTGCCATCAGTGAGAGAGCGGGAGGTCTCATTTCCTACGAGCAGTACTTC.

The J gene is TRBJ1-4, the V gene TRBV18, with TRBD1 matching over 7 bases. In germline, CDR1 is KGHSH, CDR2 LQKENI. This CDR3 has 16 amino acids. V lost 5 bases and J lost 0; bases outside the gene matches: 6. This chain's CDR3 is CASSLTGKPTNEKLFF. The DNA of the CDR3 is TGTGCCAGCTCATTGACAGGGAAGCCAACTAATGAAAAACTGTTTTTT.

This clone was seen at least ten times. J is TRBJ2-5 and V is TRBV3-1; the match to TRBD1 covers 7 bases. The V segment lost 6 bases and the J segment 0 bases; nucleotides outside the gene matches: 4. This CDR3 region has 14 residues. Germline loops: CDR1 LGHDT, CDR2 YNNKEL (reference sequence). This CDR3 reads CASSLDRNQETQYF. CDR3 sequence (DNA): TGTGCCAGCAGTCTGGACAGGAACCAAGAGACCCAGTACTTC.

This clone ranks as medium-sized. The chain is built from TRBV6-1 and TRBJ2-7, with a tentative D call TRBD2 (6 bases). CDR1 MNHNS and CDR2 SASEGT come from the germline V gene. The CDR3 runs to 14 residues. V was pared by 6 bases and J by 2 bases, with 14 bases between. CDR3 bases: TGTGCCAGCAGGCCCACCGGGAGTACCTACGAGCAGTACTTC. This codes for CASRPTGSTYEQYF.